This TCR beta chain stems from a study of blood T cells in healthy people across ages. Trimming stripped 4 bases from V and 3 bases from J, with 13 bases between. Germline CDR1 is MNHEY and CDR2 is SVGEGT. The CDR3 has 15 residues. Next came a second PCR, run for about 7 to 12 cycles, which used a sample-barcoded 5' primer along with a J-beta primer mix. The template-switch adaptor, which had 12 random nucleotides, put a tag on each cDNA molecule. One entry per CDR3 protein, called by TCRdb with MiXCR from the 5' RACE reads. Altogether roughly 2 million distinct CDR3 sequences are present, roughly 49% being singletons, with the ten largest covering around 2.1%.

The chain employs TRBV6-2 or TRBV6-3 and TRBJ1-5; perhaps TRBD1 as D (5 bases). Sequences were obtained from blood. The TCR comes from a woman aged 40 to 55 in good health. For the CDR3, the DNA is TGTGCCAGCAGTTTATCGGACACACTCAATCAGCCCCAGCATTTT. It translates to CASSLSDTLNQPQHF.